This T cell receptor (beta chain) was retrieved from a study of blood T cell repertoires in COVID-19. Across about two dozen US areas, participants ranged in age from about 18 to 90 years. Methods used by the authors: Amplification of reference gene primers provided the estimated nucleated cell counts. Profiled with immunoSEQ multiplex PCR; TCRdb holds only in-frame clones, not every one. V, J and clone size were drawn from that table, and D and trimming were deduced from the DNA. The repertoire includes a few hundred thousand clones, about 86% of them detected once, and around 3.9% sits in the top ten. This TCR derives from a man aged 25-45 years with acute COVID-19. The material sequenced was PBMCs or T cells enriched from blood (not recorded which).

The CDR3 loop reads CASSQGVGTGGEEGETQYF. CDR3 nucleotide sequence: TGCGCCAGCAGCCAAGGGGTCGGGACAGGGGGCGAAGAGGGAGAGACCCAGTACTTC. The genes are TRBV4-1 and TRBJ2-5; TRBD1 matches 12 bases. CDR3 size: 19 residues. J lost 4 bases, V lost 1 base, and 13 bases had no gene match. Germline CDR1 MGHRA, CDR2 YSYEKL.